These 17 T cell receptor beta chains were all obtained from the same sample, sequenced in a study of regulatory T cells in long-lasting Graves disease. Time point noted: persistent/refractory GD, antithyroid drugs over 5 years with positive TRAb. From RNA extracted from PBMCs, the TCR library was made. Building of the TCR beta libraries involved iRepertoire HTBI primers and Arm-PCR of CDR3 regions. TCRdb reanalysed the multiplex PCR reads using MiXCR and keeps one entry per CDR3 protein. The data show 500,000 to 800,000 distinct CDR3 sequences, approximately 29% seen once. The sequences come from peripheral blood mononuclear cells (PBMCs), collected when the disease was refractory, from a patient treated with antithyroid drugs. Receptors were obtained from a female donor with Graves disease.

This clonotype has a handful of counts. The rearrangement uses TRBV7-8 and TRBJ1-2, with D hard to call. V shed 1 base and J shed 3 bases, with 9 bases lying between them. Germline V gene data show CDR1 as SGHVS and CDR2 as FQNEAQ. CDR3 length: 14 residues. The CDR3 loop reads CASSLVGSHYGYTF. The CDR3 DNA reads TGTGCCAGCAGCTTAGTCGGCAGCCACTATGGCTACACCTTC.

This clonotype was found many times. In DNA, the CDR3 is TGTGCCAGCCGATCAGCCGGGACAGGCTTGTATGGCTACACCTTC. It translates to CASRSAGTGLYGYTF. The chain couples TRBV28 to TRBJ1-2; 8 positions agree with TRBD1. Germline V CDR1 and CDR2: MDHEN, SYDVKM. V was clipped by 8 bases and J by 5 bases; unmatched bases: 13. The CDR3 runs to 15 residues.

The chain combines TRBV6-1 with TRBJ2-7; TRBD1 matches 7 bases. The CDR3 extends over 15 amino acids. Germline trimming cut 6 bases from V and 0 bases from J; bases unmatched to any gene: 8. Germline V CDR1 and CDR2: MNHNS, SASEGT. The CDR3 loop reads CASSQQTGTSYEQYF. The CDR3 coding sequence is TGTGCCAGCAGCCAACAGACAGGGACCTCCTACGAGCAGTACTTC.

This clonotype was recorded many times. V is TRBV12-3 or TRBV12-4 and J is TRBJ2-7; D not resolved. V was shortened by 5 bases and J by 3 bases, with 2 bases between the two germline ends. The CDR3 length is 10 residues. CDR3 sequence reads: CASSRYEQYF. The CDR3 coding sequence is TGTGCCAGCAGTCGCTACGAGCAGTACTTC.

On this clonotype: This likely comes from a read error, as the CDR3 has no conserved phenylalanine or tryptophan at its end. This chain links TRBV20-1 with TRBJ1-3, with D perhaps TRBD1 (5 bases). This CDR3 is 13 amino acids long. Germline CDR1 and CDR2: DFQATT and SNEGSKA (reference sequence). V was pared by 4 bases and J by 3 bases, with 10 bases between. This CDR3 is CSATRGIGNTIYS. The CDR3 DNA is TGCAGTGCTACAAGGGGAATTGGAAACACCATATATTCT.

The table lists this clonotype with many counts. V usage is TRBV12-3 or TRBV12-4 and J usage is TRBJ2-7; TRBD1 is a possible D gene (6 bases). This CDR3 has 14 amino acids. Trimming took 5 bases from V and 0 from J, leaving 11 bases between them. Here the CDR3 reads CASSPDRSSYEQYF. The CDR3 DNA follows: TGTGCCAGCAGTCCAGACAGGAGCTCCTACGAGCAGTACTTC.

The chain has TRBV11-1 and TRBJ2-2; D remains ambiguous. Germline CDR1 SGHAT, CDR2 FQDESV (reference sequence). CDR3 length: 15 residues. Trimming removed 4 bases from V and 2 bases from J, with 11 bases in between. CDR3 bases: TGTGCCAGCAGCTCTGCGAGACTTAACACCGGGGAGCTGTTTTTT. It codes for CASSSARLNTGELFF. Drawing the rest from reference TRBV11-1 and TRBJ2-2, the complete variable domain is EAEVAQSPRYKITEKSQAVAFWCDPISGHATLYWYRQILGQGPELLVQFQDESVVDDSQLPKDRFSAERLKGVDSTLKIQPAELGDSAMYLCASSSARLNTGELFFGEGSRLTVL.

To note about this clonotype: The conserved phenylalanine or tryptophan is not found at the CDR3 terminus, so this likely reflects a read error. The chain combines TRBV5-1 with TRBJ1-4; D is uncertain. Trimming shortened V by 4 bases and J by 7 bases, and 14 bases separated the two germline ends. The CDR3 runs 14 residues. Germline values: CDR1 SGHRS, CDR2 YFSETQ. The CDR3 loop reads CASSPLGSGEKLFS. CDR3 nucleotide sequence: TGCGCCAGCAGCCCGTTGGGGTCGGGTGAAAAACTGTTTTCT.

The chain links TRBV6-4 to TRBJ1-3; tentative D call: TRBD1 (5 bases). Germline CDR1 reads MRHNA; CDR2 reads SNTAGT. The CDR3 is made up of 14 amino acids. V lost 5 bases, J lost 1 base, and 9 bases lay in between. DNA for the CDR3: TGTGCCAGCAGTTACCGACAGTCTGGAAACACCATATATTTT. Amino acids: CASSYRQSGNTIYF.

The CDR3 protein is CAISEGGTGTEAFF. The CDR3 DNA is TGTGCCATCAGTGAAGGAGGGACGGGGACTGAAGCTTTCTTT. The rearrangement joins TRBV10-3 to TRBJ1-1, with D maybe TRBD1 (5 bases). This CDR3 has 14 residues. V lost 3 bases and J 5 bases, leaving 13 bases between the germline ends. From germline, CDR1 is ENHRY and CDR2 SYGVKD.

The genes are TRBV5-6 and TRBJ1-1, with D tentatively TRBD1 (5 bases). CDR1 is SGHDT, CDR2 YYEEEE, per germline. The CDR3 loop spans 12 amino acids. Trimming cost V 5 bases and J 5 bases, with 10 bases left between them. In DNA form, the CDR3 reads TGTGCCAGCAGGGGAGGGGTTACTGAAGCTTTCTTT. Amino acids: CASRGGVTEAFF.

V and J are TRBV24-1 and TRBJ1-1; D gene ambiguous. The germline gives CDR1 KGHDR, CDR2 SFDVKD. The V end was cut by 10 bases, the J end by 1 base, with 9 bases between. The CDR3 runs to 12 residues. The CDR3, as DNA: TGTGCCACAATTCTACAGAACACTGAAGCTTTCTTT. Residues: CATILQNTEAFF.

The sample holds many counts of this clonotype. The CDR3 reads CASSETSGNEQYF. As DNA, the CDR3 is TGTGCCAGCAGTGAAACTAGCGGAAACGAGCAGTACTTC. The chain combines TRBV2 with TRBJ2-7; the match to TRBD2 covers 8 bases. Unmatched junction bases numbered 2, after V lost 2 bases and J lost 5 bases. CDR1 is SNHLY, CDR2 FYNNEI, per germline. The CDR3 has 13 amino acids.

This chain links TRBV28 with TRBJ1-1; D gene uncertain. V lost 6 bases, J lost 10 bases, and 21 bases lay in between. This CDR3 comprises 14 residues. Looked up from germline, CDR1 is MDHEN and CDR2 is SYDVKM. CDR3 loop: CASSLVGQLSRAFF. The CDR3 nucleotides are TGTGCCAGCAGCTTGGTCGGGCAGCTGTCGAGAGCTTTCTTT.

This clonotype was seen at least ten times. The chain links TRBV27 to TRBJ2-7, with D maybe TRBD2 (5 bases). The CDR3 consists of 14 residues. The V gene's germline CDR1 is MNHEY and CDR2 SMNVEV (reference sequence). Trimming stripped 6 bases from V and 5 bases from J, with 17 bases between. The CDR3 spells CASRTRALLNEQYF. The DNA of the CDR3 is TGTGCCAGCAGAACTAGGGCCCTTCTAAACGAGCAGTACTTC.

This clonotype showed up just a few times. J is TRBJ1-2 and V is TRBV20-1; 8 bases fit TRBD1. The CDR3 loop spans 13 amino acids. CDR1 and CDR2 from the germline V gene are DFQATT and SNEGSKA (reference sequence). V was clipped by 1 base and J by 8 bases; unmatched bases: 6. For the CDR3, the DNA is TGCAGTGCTAGAGTGGCAGGGGGCGGCGGCTACACCTTC. Protein sequence: CSARVAGGGGYTF.

Only a few counts were recorded for this clonotype. The J gene is TRBJ1-2, the V gene TRBV7-3, with D tentatively TRBD1 (6 bases). Trimming removed 4 bases from V and 8 bases from J, with 14 bases in between. This CDR3 has 13 amino acids. The germline gives CDR1 SGHTA, CDR2 FQGTGA. The CDR3 reads CASSSAGGDGYTF. DNA for the CDR3: TGTGCCAGCAGCTCTGCGGGGGGCGACGGCTACACCTTC. The variable domain in full, completed from reference TRBV7-3 and TRBJ1-2, reads GAGVSQTPSNKVTEKGKYVELRCDPISGHTALYWYRQSLGQGPEFLIYFQGTGAADDSGLPNDRFFAVRPEGSVSTLKIQRTERGDSAVYLCASSSAGGDGYTFGSGTRLTVV.